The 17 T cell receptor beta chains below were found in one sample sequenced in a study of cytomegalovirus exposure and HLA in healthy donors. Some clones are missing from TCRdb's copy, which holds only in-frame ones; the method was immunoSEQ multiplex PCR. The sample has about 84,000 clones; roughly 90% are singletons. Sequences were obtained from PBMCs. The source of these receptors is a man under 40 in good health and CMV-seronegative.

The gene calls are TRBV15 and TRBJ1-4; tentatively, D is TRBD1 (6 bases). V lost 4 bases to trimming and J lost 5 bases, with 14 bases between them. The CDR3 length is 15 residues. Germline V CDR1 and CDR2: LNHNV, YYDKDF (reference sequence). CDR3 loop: CATSKYRDTNEKLFF. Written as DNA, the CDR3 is TGTGCCACCAGCAAATACCGGGACACAAATGAAAAACTGTTTTTT.

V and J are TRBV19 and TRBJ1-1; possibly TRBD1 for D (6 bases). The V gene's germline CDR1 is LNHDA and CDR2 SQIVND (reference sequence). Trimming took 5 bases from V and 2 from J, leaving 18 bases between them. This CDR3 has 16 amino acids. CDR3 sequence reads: CASSLRKDRTNTEAFF. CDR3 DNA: TGTGCCAGTAGTTTGCGGAAGGACAGAACTAACACTGAAGCTTTCTTT.

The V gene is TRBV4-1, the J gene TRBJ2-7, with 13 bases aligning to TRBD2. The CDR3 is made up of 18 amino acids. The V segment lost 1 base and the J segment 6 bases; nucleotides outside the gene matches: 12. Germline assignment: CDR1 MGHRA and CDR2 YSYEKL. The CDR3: CASSQVPGLAGQLSEQYF. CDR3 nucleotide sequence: TGCGCCAGCAGCCAAGTCCCGGGACTAGCGGGACAGCTGTCCGAGCAGTACTTC.

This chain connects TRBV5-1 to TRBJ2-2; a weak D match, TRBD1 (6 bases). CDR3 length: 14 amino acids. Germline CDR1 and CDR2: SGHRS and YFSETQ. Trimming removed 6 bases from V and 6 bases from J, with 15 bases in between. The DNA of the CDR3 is TGCGCCAGCACCGATACCAGGGGAGCCGGGGAGCTGTTTTTT. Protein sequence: CASTDTRGAGELFF.

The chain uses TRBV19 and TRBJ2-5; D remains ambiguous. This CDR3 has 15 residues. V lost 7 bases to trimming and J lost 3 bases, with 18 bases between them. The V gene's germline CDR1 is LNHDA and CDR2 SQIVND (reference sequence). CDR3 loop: CASKLTWAAEETQYF. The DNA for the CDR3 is TGTGCCAGTAAGTTAACCTGGGCAGCTGAAGAGACCCAGTACTTC.

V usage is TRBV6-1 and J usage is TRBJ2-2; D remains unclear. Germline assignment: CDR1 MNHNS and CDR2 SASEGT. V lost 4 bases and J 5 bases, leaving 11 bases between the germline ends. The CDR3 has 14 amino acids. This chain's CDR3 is CASSGPLETGELFF. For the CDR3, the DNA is TGTGCCAGCAGTGGGCCCCTAGAGACCGGGGAGCTGTTTTTT.

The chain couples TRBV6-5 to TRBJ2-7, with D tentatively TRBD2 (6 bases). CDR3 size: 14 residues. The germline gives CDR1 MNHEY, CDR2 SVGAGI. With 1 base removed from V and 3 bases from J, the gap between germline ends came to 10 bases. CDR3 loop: CASSYLSEGYEQYF. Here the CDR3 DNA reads TGTGCCAGCAGTTACTTGTCGGAGGGCTACGAGCAGTACTTC.

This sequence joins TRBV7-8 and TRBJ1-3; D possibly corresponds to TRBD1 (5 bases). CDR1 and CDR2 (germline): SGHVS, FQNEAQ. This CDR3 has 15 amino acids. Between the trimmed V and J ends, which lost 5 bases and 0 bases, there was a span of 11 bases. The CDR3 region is CASSIQDVSGNTIYF. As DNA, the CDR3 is TGTGCCAGCAGCATACAGGACGTCTCTGGAAACACCATATATTTT.

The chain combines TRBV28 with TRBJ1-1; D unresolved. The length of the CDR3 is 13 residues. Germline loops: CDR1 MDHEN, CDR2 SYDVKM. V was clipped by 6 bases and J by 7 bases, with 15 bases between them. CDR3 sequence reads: CASSPVEGYEAFF. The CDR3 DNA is TGTGCCAGCAGCCCCGTCGAGGGCTATGAAGCTTTCTTT.

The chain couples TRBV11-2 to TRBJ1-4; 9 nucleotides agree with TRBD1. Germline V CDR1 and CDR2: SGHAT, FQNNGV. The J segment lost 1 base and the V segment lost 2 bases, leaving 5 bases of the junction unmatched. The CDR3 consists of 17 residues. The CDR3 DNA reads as TGTGCCAGCAGCTTAAGCAACAGGGGGCGAACTAATGAAAAACTGTTTTTT. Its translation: CASSLSNRGRTNEKLFF. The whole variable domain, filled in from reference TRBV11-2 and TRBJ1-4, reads EAGVAQSPRYKIIEKRQSVAFWCNPISGHATLYWYQQILGQGPKLLIQFQNNGVVDDSQLPKDRFSAERLKGVDSTLKIQPAKLEDSAVYLCASSLSNRGRTNEKLFFGSGTQLSVL.

For the CDR3, the DNA is TGTGCCAGCAGCGCGGACCCTGACAGGGGGCGAAACTATGGCTACACCTTC. Translated: CASSADPDRGRNYGYTF. The chain carries TRBV9 and TRBJ1-2; 10 bases are shared with TRBD1. The trim removed 3 bases at V and 2 bases at J, leaving 10 bases unmatched. The CDR3 length is 17 residues. Germline V gene sequence: CDR1 SGDLS, CDR2 YYNGEE. Full variable domain (missing parts from reference TRBV9 and TRBJ1-2): DSGVTQTPKHLITATGQRVTLRCSPRSGDLSVYWYQQSLDQGLQFLIQYYNGEERAKGNILERFSAQQFPDLHSELNLSSLELGDSALYFCASSADPDRGRNYGYTFGSGTRLTVV.

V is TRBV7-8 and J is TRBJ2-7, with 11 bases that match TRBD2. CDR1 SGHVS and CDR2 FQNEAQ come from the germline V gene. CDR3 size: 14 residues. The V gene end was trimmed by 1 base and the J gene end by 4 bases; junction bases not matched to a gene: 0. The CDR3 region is CASSLGLAGYEQYF. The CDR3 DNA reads TGTGCCAGCAGCTTAGGACTAGCGGGGTACGAGCAGTACTTC.

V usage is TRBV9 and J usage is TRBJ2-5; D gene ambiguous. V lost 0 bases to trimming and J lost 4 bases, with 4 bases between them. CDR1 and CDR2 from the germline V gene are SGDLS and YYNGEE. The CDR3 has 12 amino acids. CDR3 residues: CASSVAGETQYF. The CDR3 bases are TGTGCCAGCAGCGTAGCAGGAGAGACCCAGTACTTC.

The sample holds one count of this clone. The CDR3 nucleotides are TGTGCCAGCAGCTTAATGTCGGGGGTGGAGGGCTACACCTTC. This translates into CASSLMSGVEGYTF. The chain carries TRBV7-3 and TRBJ1-2; TRBD1 might be the D (5 bases). CDR1 and CDR2 (germline): SGHTA, FQGTGA. The CDR3 spans 14 residues. The V and J ends lost 1 base and 8 bases respectively, with 14 bases between them.

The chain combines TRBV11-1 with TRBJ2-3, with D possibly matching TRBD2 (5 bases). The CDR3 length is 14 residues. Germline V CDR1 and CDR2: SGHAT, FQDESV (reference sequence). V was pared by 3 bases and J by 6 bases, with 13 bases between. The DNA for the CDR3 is TGTGCCAGCAGCTTGGTTCGGGGTGGGGATACGCAGTATTTT. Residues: CASSLVRGGDTQYF.

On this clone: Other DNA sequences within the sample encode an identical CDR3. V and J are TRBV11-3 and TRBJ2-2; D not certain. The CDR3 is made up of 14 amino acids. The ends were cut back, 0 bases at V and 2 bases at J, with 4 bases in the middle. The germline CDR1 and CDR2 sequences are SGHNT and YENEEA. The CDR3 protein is CASSLDRNTGELFF. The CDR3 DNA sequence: TGTGCCAGCAGCTTAGACAGAAACACCGGGGAGCTGTTTTTT. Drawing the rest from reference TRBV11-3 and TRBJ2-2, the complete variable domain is EAGVVQSPRYKIIEKKQPVAFWCNPISGHNTLYWYLQNLGQGPELLIRYENEEAVDDSQLPKDRFSAERLKGVDSTLKIQPAELGDSAVYLCASSLDRNTGELFFGEGSRLTVL.

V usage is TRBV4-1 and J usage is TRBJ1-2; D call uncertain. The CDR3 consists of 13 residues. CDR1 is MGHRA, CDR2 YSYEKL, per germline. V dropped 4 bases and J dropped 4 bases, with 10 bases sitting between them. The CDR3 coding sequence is TGCGCCAGCAGCCCGCGGGGAGGCTATGGCTACACCTTC. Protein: CASSPRGGYGYTF.